This note documents a single T cell receptor beta chain sequence. The target antigen is unknown. This sample is part of a study of CD8 T cells in ankylosing spondylitis. General study results and limits: Typical of ankylosing spondylitis blood, it appeared, was a TCR beta motif of eight highly homologous variants.

Germline lookup yields CDR1 WSHSY and CDR2 SAAADI. The CDR3 covers 16 residues. Between the trimmed V and J ends, which lost 4 bases and 5 bases, there was a span of 18 bases. TCRdb re-derived calls from the 5' RACE reads in MiXCR, one entry per CDR3 protein. The sample has about 250,000 distinct CDR3 sequences, more than 25% seen once. This receptor was taken from a male donor with ankylosing spondylitis or in good health (not recorded which). The sample was blood, either unsorted or a sorted T cell fraction (not recorded which). This chain joins TRBV10-2 and TRBJ2-1; D possibly corresponds to TRBD1 (6 bases). CDR3 DNA: TGCGCCAGCAGTGGGGGGCCTCAAATTGGGCACAATGAGCAGTTCTTC. Residues: CASSGGPQIGHNEQFF.